The rows below give T cell receptor beta chains drawn from one sample of a study of early T cells in non-severe SARS-CoV-2 infection. TCRdb passed the 5' RACE reads through MiXCR, listing each CDR3 protein once. The sample comprises tens of thousands of distinct CDR3 sequences, over 3.5% of which are singletons, and roughly 16% rests with the top ten. Sequencing was performed on whole blood. These TCRs come from an adult who was a healthcare worker with PCR-confirmed SARS-CoV-2 infection or an uninfected control (not recorded which). Each CDR3 is given with its conserved first and last residue. Fields, in order: J gene, D gene, clone size, V gene, CDR3 DNA, CDR3 protein. D genes are given only for firm matches. Clone sizes are given selectively: once, few, many, or a class where the clone is expanded.

J gene: TRBJ1-2; D gene: NA; clone size: many; V gene: TRBV6-4; CDR3 DNA: TGTGCCAGCTTGAATTTATCGAACCAGAGGGGCTACACCTTC; CDR3 protein: CASLNLSNQRGYTF
J gene: TRBJ2-1; D gene: NA; clone size: NA; V gene: TRBV6-5; CDR3 DNA: TGTGCCAGCAGTTACAATACGGGTGGAAGGGATGAGCAGTTCTTC; CDR3 protein: CASSYNTGGRDEQFF
J gene: TRBJ1-5; D gene: TRBD1; clone size: many; V gene: TRBV5-6; CDR3 DNA: TGTGCCAGCAGCTTGTATGACGGGACAGGGCAGAATCAGCCCCAGCATTTT; CDR3 protein: CASSLYDGTGQNQPQHF
J gene: TRBJ2-7; D gene: NA; clone size: many; V gene: TRBV13; CDR3 DNA: TGTGCCAGCAGTGCGGGACTTTTGAGCTCCTACGAGCAGTACTTC; CDR3 protein: CASSAGLLSSYEQYF
J gene: TRBJ1-1; D gene: NA; clone size: few; V gene: TRBV5-1; CDR3 DNA: TGCGCCAGCAGCCCGTCCGGAGGGGACACTGAAGCTTTCTTT; CDR3 protein: CASSPSGGDTEAFF
J gene: TRBJ2-7; D gene: NA; clone size: many; V gene: TRBV20-1; CDR3 DNA: TGCAGTGCTAGGCAAAGTGCTTACGAGCAGTACTTC; CDR3 protein: CSARQSAYEQYF
J gene: TRBJ2-7; D gene: TRBD2; clone size: many; V gene: TRBV7-9; CDR3 DNA: TGTGCCAGCAGCTTAGACGGGGGGACCAGCTCCTACGAGCAGTACTTC; CDR3 protein: CASSLDGGTSSYEQYF
J gene: TRBJ1-6; D gene: NA; clone size: many; V gene: TRBV6-6; CDR3 DNA: TGTGCCAGCAGTTACCCGCCTAACAGCGATGATTCACCCCTCCACTTT; CDR3 protein: CASSYPPNSDDSPLHF
J gene: TRBJ1-2; D gene: NA; clone size: NA; V gene: TRBV19; CDR3 DNA: TGTGCCAGTTCCGTGGCCGGGGAAGACTATGGCTACACCTTC; CDR3 protein: CASSVAGEDYGYTF
J gene: TRBJ2-5; D gene: NA; clone size: many; V gene: TRBV5-4; CDR3 DNA: TGTGCCAGCAGCTTGGCTGTTGGCCAAGAGACCCAGTACTTC; CDR3 protein: CASSLAVGQETQYF
J gene: TRBJ1-2; D gene: NA; clone size: many; V gene: TRBV13; CDR3 DNA: TGTGCCAGCAGCTCCGGATATGGCTACACCTTC; CDR3 protein: CASSSGYGYTF
J gene: TRBJ2-1; D gene: NA; clone size: many; V gene: TRBV5-8; CDR3 DNA: TGTGCCAGCAGCTTGACTGGATTCTCAGGCAATGAGCAGTTCTTC; CDR3 protein: CASSLTGFSGNEQFF
J gene: TRBJ2-3; D gene: NA; clone size: many; V gene: TRBV6-4; CDR3 DNA: TGTGCCAGCAGCCAGACCCTAGGGGCAGATACGCAGTATTTT; CDR3 protein: CASSQTLGADTQYF
J gene: TRBJ1-1; D gene: NA; clone size: many; V gene: TRBV12-3/TRBV12-4; CDR3 DNA: TGTGCCAGCAGTTTTAGCGTCGAAGCTTTCTTT; CDR3 protein: CASSFSVEAFF
J gene: TRBJ1-6; D gene: NA; clone size: NA; V gene: TRBV3-1; CDR3 DNA: TGTGCCAGCAGCCAAGTCTTAAGAGTGCAAGGTTCACCCCTCCACTTT; CDR3 protein: CASSQVLRVQGSPLHF
J gene: TRBJ2-5; D gene: NA; clone size: many; V gene: TRBV29-1; CDR3 DNA: TGCAGCGGCAGTCTCCTGTACCAAGAGACCCAGTACTTC; CDR3 protein: CSGSLLYQETQYF
J gene: TRBJ2-1; D gene: TRBD2; clone size: NA; V gene: TRBV2; CDR3 DNA: TGTGCCAGCAGTGCCGGGACTAGCGAATACAATGAGCAGTTCTTC; CDR3 protein: CASSAGTSEYNEQFF
J gene: TRBJ1-1; D gene: TRBD1; clone size: many; V gene: TRBV12-3/TRBV12-4; CDR3 DNA: TGTGCCAGCAGTTTACTAGGGGGCGCGGTGAACACTGAAGCTTTCTTT; CDR3 protein: CASSLLGGAVNTEAFF
J gene: TRBJ2-7; D gene: NA; clone size: NA; V gene: TRBV7-9; CDR3 DNA: TGTGCCAGCAGCTTAGAAGGTTGGGGTACCTACGAGCAGTACTTC; CDR3 protein: CASSLEGWGTYEQYF
J gene: TRBJ1-2; D gene: TRBD1; clone size: many; V gene: TRBV7-7; CDR3 DNA: TGTGCCAGCAGCGTCCGGGACAGTCCCTACAACTATGGCTACACCTTC; CDR3 protein: CASSVRDSPYNYGYTF
J gene: TRBJ2-5; D gene: TRBD1; clone size: many; V gene: TRBV7-2; CDR3 DNA: TGTGCCAGCACCCAGGGGGTGGGTGGGGAGACCCAGTACTTC; CDR3 protein: CASTQGVGGETQYF
J gene: TRBJ2-1; D gene: TRBD2; clone size: few; V gene: TRBV10-3; CDR3 DNA: TGTGCCATCACCGGGACTAGCGGTGATGAGCAGTTCTTC; CDR3 protein: CAITGTSGDEQFF
J gene: TRBJ2-1; D gene: NA; clone size: NA; V gene: TRBV6-5; CDR3 DNA: TGTGCCAGCAGTTTGACAGATTCCCCCTACAATGAGCAGTTCTTC; CDR3 protein: CASSLTDSPYNEQFF
J gene: TRBJ2-7; D gene: NA; clone size: many; V gene: TRBV4-1; CDR3 DNA: TGCGCCAGCAGCCAAGAGGGAAGACGCTCACCCCACGAGCAGTACTTC; CDR3 protein: CASSQEGRRSPHEQYF
J gene: TRBJ2-3; D gene: NA; clone size: few; V gene: TRBV13; CDR3 DNA: TGTGCCAGCAGCTTAGTCCGAACAGATACGCAGTATTTT; CDR3 protein: CASSLVRTDTQYF
J gene: TRBJ1-1; D gene: NA; clone size: many; V gene: TRBV5-1; CDR3 DNA: TGCGCCAGCAGCTTGGCTGGAAACGGGAACACTGAAGCTTTCTTT; CDR3 protein: CASSLAGNGNTEAFF
J gene: TRBJ1-5; D gene: TRBD1; clone size: many; V gene: TRBV6-9; CDR3 DNA: TGTGCCAGCAGTTATCGGGACAGGGGTCGACAGCCCCAGCATTTT; CDR3 protein: CASSYRDRGRQPQHF
J gene: TRBJ1-3; D gene: TRBD1; clone size: few; V gene: TRBV20-1; CDR3 DNA: TGCAGTGCTGGACAGGGAACCGGAAACACCATATATTTT; CDR3 protein: CSAGQGTGNTIYF
J gene: TRBJ2-5; D gene: NA; clone size: many; V gene: TRBV7-9; CDR3 DNA: TGTGCCAGCAGCTTATCCGGGGAAGAGACCCAGTACTTC; CDR3 protein: CASSLSGEETQYF
J gene: TRBJ2-3; D gene: NA; clone size: many; V gene: TRBV20-1; CDR3 DNA: TGCAGTGCTAGGGGGCGGTATACGCAGTATTTT; CDR3 protein: CSARGRYTQYF
J gene: TRBJ1-1; D gene: NA; clone size: many; V gene: TRBV12-3/TRBV12-4; CDR3 DNA: TGTGCCAGCACCTCAGGAGTTGAAGCTTTCTTT; CDR3 protein: CASTSGVEAFF
J gene: TRBJ2-7; D gene: NA; clone size: many; V gene: TRBV6-5; CDR3 DNA: TGTGCCAGCAGAGACACCTACGAGCAGTACTTC; CDR3 protein: CASRDTYEQYF
J gene: TRBJ2-2; D gene: NA; clone size: many; V gene: TRBV5-1; CDR3 DNA: TGCGCCAGCAGCCGGGGAGGAAGGGCTAACACCGGGGAGCTGTTTTTT; CDR3 protein: CASSRGGRANTGELFF
J gene: TRBJ1-2; D gene: NA; clone size: many; V gene: TRBV7-9; CDR3 DNA: TGTGCCAGCAGCTCCGTTTTTTGGGAAGAGGGTGGCTACACCTTC; CDR3 protein: CASSSVFWEEGGYTF
J gene: TRBJ1-6; D gene: NA; clone size: many; V gene: TRBV12-3/TRBV12-4; CDR3 DNA: TGTGCCAGCAGTCCCCTCGAAGGGGTACCAATAAGTTCACCCCTCCACTTT; CDR3 protein: CASSPLEGVPISSPLHF
J gene: TRBJ2-3; D gene: NA; clone size: many; V gene: TRBV28; CDR3 DNA: TGTGCCAGCAGGATGGAAGGGATCAGCACAGATACGCAGTATTTT; CDR3 protein: CASRMEGISTDTQYF
J gene: TRBJ1-1; D gene: NA; clone size: many; V gene: TRBV20-1; CDR3 DNA: TGCAGTGCTAGATCTGGGACTTTAGGATGGAACACTGAAGCTTTCTTT; CDR3 protein: CSARSGTLGWNTEAFF
J gene: TRBJ1-4; D gene: NA; clone size: few; V gene: TRBV4-1; CDR3 DNA: TGCGCCAGCAGCCAAGATGTCTGGGGCCGAGAAAAACTGTTTTTT; CDR3 protein: CASSQDVWGREKLFF
J gene: TRBJ2-1; D gene: NA; clone size: many; V gene: TRBV29-1; CDR3 DNA: TGCAGCGTGGTCCTAGTTGGTGAGCAGTTCTTC; CDR3 protein: CSVVLVGEQFF
J gene: TRBJ2-1; D gene: NA; clone size: many; V gene: TRBV11-2; CDR3 DNA: TGTGCCAGCAGCTCCTTAGTTGGCCGCTTGAATGAGCAGTTCTTC; CDR3 protein: CASSSLVGRLNEQFF
J gene: TRBJ2-1; D gene: TRBD2; clone size: few; V gene: TRBV20-1; CDR3 DNA: TGCAGCTCTTCGCCGCGGGGGGGCCCCTACAATGAGCAGTTCTTC; CDR3 protein: CSSSPRGGPYNEQFF
J gene: TRBJ2-1; D gene: TRBD2; clone size: many; V gene: TRBV6-1; CDR3 DNA: TGTGCCAGCAGGGGGACTAGAGATTACAATGAGCAGTTCTTC; CDR3 protein: CASRGTRDYNEQFF
J gene: TRBJ1-1; D gene: NA; clone size: many; V gene: TRBV7-9; CDR3 DNA: TGTGCCAGCAGCTTAGTTAATCAAGCTTTCTTT; CDR3 protein: CASSLVNQAFF
J gene: TRBJ2-2; D gene: NA; clone size: NA; V gene: TRBV5-1; CDR3 DNA: TGCGCCAGCAGCACAGACAGGGAGGGTACCGGGGAGCTGTTTTTT; CDR3 protein: CASSTDREGTGELFF
J gene: TRBJ1-1; D gene: NA; clone size: few; V gene: TRBV5-6; CDR3 DNA: TGTGCCAGCAACATCCTTACTGGTCCGGCTTTCTTT; CDR3 protein: CASNILTGPAFF
J gene: TRBJ2-3; D gene: TRBD2; clone size: many; V gene: TRBV27; CDR3 DNA: TGTGCCAGCAGTCCAGGGAGGGGCCCGTCCCCCACAGATACGCAGTATTTT; CDR3 protein: CASSPGRGPSPTDTQYF
J gene: TRBJ2-1; D gene: NA; clone size: many; V gene: TRBV5-1; CDR3 DNA: TGCGCCAGCAGCTTGAGCCAGCTTGAGCAGTTCTTC; CDR3 protein: CASSLSQLEQFF